A single sample gave rise to the 5 T cell receptor beta chains below, sequenced in a study of metastatic and nonmetastatic thyroid tumors (dated by TCRdb to 2018 to 2020). To prepare the library, PCR was applied. Instrument on record: Illumina HiSeq 4000. TCRdb redid the processing of the public reads, applying fastp at Q25 and MiXCR, and retained in-frame beta chains. This sample comprises roughly 7,400 clones, 37% of them detected only once. The ten largest clones add up to 35% to 50% of the sample. No treatment had been received by any patient before thyroid surgery. The sample taken for sequencing was tumor tissue. The receptors shown here come from a female donor with papillary thyroid cancer or a benign thyroid nodule (not recorded which). Some clones in this sample may be carry-over from other donors' samples.

By proportion, this clone is large. This sequence joins TRBV6-1 and TRBJ2-7, with D perhaps given as TRBD1 or TRBD2 (5 bases each). V was trimmed by 5 bases and J by 1 base, leaving 15 bases between them. From germline, CDR1 is MNHNS and CDR2 SASEGT. The CDR3 loop spans 15 amino acids. This CDR3 is CASSSVIWGSYEQYF. CDR3 sequence (DNA): TGTGCCAGCAGTTCAGTGATTTGGGGGTCCTACGAGCAGTACTTC.

This clone was detected many times. V and J are TRBV19 and TRBJ1-2; TRBD1 agrees at 10 bases. With 9 bases clipped from V and 6 bases from J, the junction kept 10 bases outside the gene matches. The CDR3 is 14 amino acids. CDR1 and CDR2 from the germline V gene are LNHDA and SQIVND (reference sequence). DNA of the CDR3: TGTGCCAGCGGATTGGACAGGGGGATCGATGGCTACACCTTC. Its translation: CASGLDRGIDGYTF.

The chain recombines TRBV10-3 with TRBJ2-7; either TRBD1 or TRBD2 may fit D (6 bases each). Germline loops: CDR1 ENHRY, CDR2 SYGVKD. V was cut by 5 bases and J by 0 bases, with 29 bases left in between. The CDR3 covers 20 residues. The DNA of the CDR3 is TGTGCCATCAGTTTCAGCGGTACAGGGAAACTAGCTGGATTCTCCTACGAGCAGTACTTC. The encoded protein is CAISFSGTGKLAGFSYEQYF.

V usage is TRBV10-1 and J usage is TRBJ2-1, with 10 bases fitting TRBD2. Germline values: CDR1 WNHNN, CDR2 SYGVQD (reference sequence). V was pared by 9 bases and J by 7 bases, with 12 bases of the junction left unmatched. The CDR3 sequence is 15 residues long. As DNA, the CDR3 is TGCGCCAGTGCTTCGGGAGCGGGAGGGTTTAATGAGCAGTTCTTC. Translation gives CASASGAGGFNEQFF.

This clone was picked up a small number of times. This sequence joins TRBV20-1 and TRBJ2-2; TRBD2 agrees at 10 bases. CDR3 size: 14 residues. Germline trimming cut 2 bases from V and 3 bases from J; bases unmatched to any gene: 0. The V gene's germline CDR1 is DFQATT and CDR2 SNEGSKA (reference sequence). Here the CDR3 DNA reads TGCAGTGCTAGACTAGCGGGAGACACCGGGGAGCTGTTTTTT. Translated: CSARLAGDTGELFF.